These 14 T cell receptor beta chains originate from one sample sequenced in a study of T cell repertoires in cytomegalovirus infection. A single record per CDR3 protein comes from TCRdb applying MiXCR to the reads. The table includes 350,000 to 500,000 distinct CDR3 sequences, approximately 30% detected once. Sequencing used PBMCs. The receptors were gathered from a human donor in good health (CMV status not recorded). Some clones in this sample may be carry-over from other donors' samples.

The chain uses TRBV7-2 and TRBJ1-4; D unresolved. The V end was cut by 8 bases, the J end by 2 bases, with 24 bases between. The CDR3 sequence is 18 residues long. CDR1 and CDR2 from the germline V gene are SGHTA and FQGNSA. The CDR3 nucleotides read TGTGCCAGCCACCTAAACCCTCCGATATGGGTTACTAATGAAAAACTGTTTTTT. Protein: CASHLNPPIWVTNEKLFF.

As for this clonotype: One base away lies a much larger clone, so this may be a sequencing read error. The chain recombines TRBV7-2 with TRBJ2-5; maybe TRBD1 (6 bases). The CDR3 loop spans 16 amino acids. With 5 bases removed from V and 2 bases from J, the gap between germline ends came to 18 bases. Germline V gives CDR1 SGHTA, CDR2 FQGNSA. CDR3 protein: CASSVRAPGEQETQYF. The CDR3 coding sequence is TGTGCCAGCAGCGTACGGGCCCCAGGGGAACAAGAGACCCAGTACTTC.

This chain uses TRBV6-1 with TRBJ2-3, with a possible D match to TRBD2 (7 bases). V lost 6 bases to trimming and J lost 5 bases, with 18 bases between them. Germline CDR1 is MNHNS and CDR2 is SASEGT. This CDR3 is built from 15 residues. CDR3 in DNA: TGTGCCAGCAGCGACGCGGGGGCCCGTGGAGATACGCAGTATTTT. Residues: CASSDAGARGDTQYF.

This clonotype has just a few counts. V and J are TRBV5-4 and TRBJ2-5; TRBD2 agrees at 12 bases. This CDR3 region has 17 residues. Germline CDR1 and CDR2: SGHNT and YYREEE (reference sequence). V was pared by 0 bases and J by 3 bases, with 6 bases of the junction left unmatched. CDR3 protein: CASSLVRLAGEKETQYF. For the CDR3, the DNA is TGTGCCAGCAGCTTGGTGAGACTAGCGGGGGAGAAAGAGACCCAGTACTTC. The whole variable domain, remainder taken from reference TRBV5-4 and TRBJ2-5, is ETGVTQSPTHLIKTRGQQVTLRCSSQSGHNTVSWYQQALGQGPQFIFQYYREEENGRGNFPPRFSGLQFPNYSSELNVNALELDDSALYLCASSLVRLAGEKETQYFGPGTRLLVL.

This chain joins TRBV6-2 or TRBV6-3 and TRBJ1-6; D remains ambiguous. The germline CDR1 and CDR2 sequences are MNHEY and SVGEGT. V dropped 2 bases and J dropped 7 bases, with 9 bases sitting between them. There are 14 residues in the CDR3. Here the CDR3 reads CASSYPRANSPLHF. The CDR3, as DNA: TGTGCCAGCAGTTACCCGCGGGCCAATTCACCCCTCCACTTT.

This clonotype was observed once. V usage is TRBV19 and J usage is TRBJ2-7; D gene unclear. The V gene lost 3 bases and the J gene lost 4 bases, with 10 bases spanning the gap. Germline lookup yields CDR1 LNHDA and CDR2 SQIVND (reference sequence). The CDR3 is 13 amino acids. CDR3 region: CASSIRDRYEQYF. For the CDR3, the DNA is TGTGCCAGTAGTATCAGAGATCGGTACGAGCAGTACTTC.

The sample holds many counts of this clonotype. V usage is TRBV7-3 and J usage is TRBJ2-1; the match to TRBD2 covers 10 bases. This CDR3 is 16 amino acids long. CDR1 is SGHTA and CDR2 is FQGTGA in the germline V gene. Germline trimming cut 1 base from V and 2 bases from J; bases unmatched to any gene: 2. CDR3 sequence reads: CASSLIAGGPYNEQFF. CDR3 in DNA: TGTGCCAGCAGCTTAATAGCGGGGGGCCCCTACAATGAGCAGTTCTTC.

This clonotype was counted between two and nine times. The CDR3 sequence: CSASFATGPGNTIYF. CDR3 bases: TGCAGTGCTTCTTTTGCGACAGGGCCTGGAAACACCATATATTTT. The chain joins TRBV20-1 to TRBJ1-3, with 7 positions matching TRBD1. Germline CDR1 reads DFQATT; CDR2 reads SNEGSKA (reference sequence). This CDR3 region has 15 residues. The trim removed 5 bases at V and 2 bases at J, leaving 9 bases unmatched.

The chain joins TRBV19 to TRBJ1-2, with a tentative D call TRBD1 (5 bases). The V gene's germline CDR1 is LNHDA and CDR2 SQIVND (reference sequence). The CDR3 runs to 15 residues. V was trimmed by 4 bases and J by 4 bases, leaving 16 bases between them. The CDR3 loop is CASSTFGTSLYGYTF. CDR3 nucleotide sequence: TGTGCCAGTAGTACTTTTGGGACCTCCCTCTATGGCTACACCTTC.

The chain couples TRBV5-1 to TRBJ2-7, with D perhaps matching TRBD1 (6 bases). The V end was cut by 4 bases, the J end by 2 bases, with 13 bases between. The CDR3 extends over 14 amino acids. Germline assignment: CDR1 SGHRS and CDR2 YFSETQ. CDR3 loop: CASSPGDIPYEQYF. CDR3 DNA sequence: TGCGCCAGCAGCCCCGGGGACATACCCTACGAGCAGTACTTC.

This CDR3 reads CATSDFPNRDSADTQYF. CDR3 bases: TGTGCCACCAGTGATTTTCCGAACAGGGACAGCGCAGATACGCAGTATTTT. This chain links TRBV24-1 with TRBJ2-3; 7 nucleotides match TRBD1. Losses at the gene ends were 1 base for V and 4 bases for J; bases not matched to a gene: 10. CDR3 size: 17 residues. Germline V gives CDR1 KGHDR, CDR2 SFDVKD.

In this sample, this clonotype turned up a few times. This chain connects TRBV12-3 or TRBV12-4 to TRBJ1-1; D possibly corresponds to TRBD1 (6 bases). The CDR3 spans 15 residues. V lost 6 bases and J 5 bases, leaving 19 bases between the germline ends. CDR3 sequence: CASSSLGGGATEAFF. CDR3 sequence (DNA): TGTGCCAGCAGCAGCCTCGGGGGGGGCGCAACTGAAGCTTTCTTT.

This clonotype was picked up a small number of times. The rearrangement uses TRBV3-1 and TRBJ2-1; D ambiguous. V lost 1 base and J 5 bases, leaving 3 bases between the germline ends. Germline CDR1 LGHDT, CDR2 YNNKEL (reference sequence). The CDR3 runs to 12 residues. CDR3 in DNA: TGTGCCAGCAGCCAAGTAAACAATGAGCAGTTCTTC. It encodes CASSQVNNEQFF.

The V call is TRBV18, the J call TRBJ1-1, with 9 positions matching TRBD1. The CDR3 is 15 amino acids. With V trimmed by 4 bases and J by 5 bases, 8 bases remained unmatched. Per germline, CDR1 KGHSH and CDR2 LQKENI. Here the CDR3 DNA reads TGTGCCAGCTCACTAAGTGGACAGGGGCAGACTGAAGCTTTCTTT. Its protein is CASSLSGQGQTEAFF.